This T cell receptor beta chain derives from a study of T cell changes during pregnancy in multiple sclerosis. The table came from immunoSEQ multiplex PCR; TCRdb's copy has only in-frame clones and leaves some out. This table holds about 120,000 clones, roughly 92% found once. Between the trimmed V and J ends, which lost 3 bases and 3 bases, there was a span of 12 bases. CDR3 length equals 14 residues. Germline CDR1 SNHLY, CDR2 FYNNEI. Specimen: peripheral blood, collected before pregnancy. The clonotype comes from a female donor with multiple sclerosis, enrolled in a pregnancy study. This chain links TRBV2 with TRBJ2-7; TRBD1 might be the D (5 bases). The CDR3 is CASSDVGVGYEQYF. The CDR3 nucleotides are TGTGCCAGCAGTGACGTAGGGGTGGGCTACGAGCAGTACTTC.